The clone carrying this T cell receptor (beta chain) was observed a single time. This record comes from a study of blood T cell repertoires in COVID-19. Clones were sequenced by immunoSEQ multiplex PCR, and TCRdb holds only the in-frame ones, with some missing. The data show roughly 160,000 clones, with 79% seen just once and about 20% held by the top ten. Germline-derived CDR1 and CDR2 are MNHEY and SVGAGI. The CDR3 is 14 amino acids. Trimming took 7 bases from V and 8 from J, leaving 15 bases between them. This TCR derives from a woman in her sixties or seventies in a cohort exposed to, infected with or recovered from COVID-19 (not recorded which). The chain employs TRBV6-5 and TRBJ1-6; possibly TRBD1 for D (5 bases). The sample taken for sequencing was PBMCs or T cells enriched from blood (not recorded which). The CDR3 loop is CASKNQGLYSPLHF. The CDR3 DNA is TGTGCCAGCAAGAATCAGGGCCTGTATTCACCCCTCCACTTT.